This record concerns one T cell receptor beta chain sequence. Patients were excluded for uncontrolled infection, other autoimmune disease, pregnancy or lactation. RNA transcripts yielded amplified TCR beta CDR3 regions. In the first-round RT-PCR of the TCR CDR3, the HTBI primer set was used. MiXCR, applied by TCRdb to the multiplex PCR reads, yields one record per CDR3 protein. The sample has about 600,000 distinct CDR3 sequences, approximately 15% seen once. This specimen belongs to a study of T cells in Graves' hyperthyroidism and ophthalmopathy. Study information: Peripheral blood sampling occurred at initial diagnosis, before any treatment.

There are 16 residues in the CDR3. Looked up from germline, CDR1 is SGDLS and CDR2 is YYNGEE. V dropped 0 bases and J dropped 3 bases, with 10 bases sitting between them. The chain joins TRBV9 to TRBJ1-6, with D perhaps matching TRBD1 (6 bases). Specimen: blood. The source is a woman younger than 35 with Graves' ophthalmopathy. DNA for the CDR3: TGTGCCAGCAGCGTAGGGGACACCTACTATAATTCACCCCTCCACTTT. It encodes CASSVGDTYYNSPLHF.